These 13 T cell receptor beta chains came from one sample sequenced in a study of shared clonotypes between healthy human individuals. Profiling relied on immunoSEQ multiplex PCR, and the TCRdb table lists in-frame clones only, not all of them. Altogether over a million clones are present, approximately 97% being singletons, with the ten largest covering approximately 1.1%. The sequencing input was naive CD4+ T cells sorted from blood. The subset is: CD45RA+ positively selected. The origin of the receptors is a young man in good health.

This chain uses TRBV9 with TRBJ2-4, with unresolved D. This CDR3 contains 14 residues. Trimming removed 0 bases at V and 8 bases at J, with 12 bases between. Germline loops: CDR1 SGDLS, CDR2 YYNGEE. CDR3: CASSVGPEVDIQYF. CDR3 DNA: TGTGCCAGCAGCGTAGGGCCTGAGGTAGACATTCAGTACTTC.

This sequence joins TRBV30 and TRBJ2-2; 12 bases are shared with TRBD1. The CDR3 is 18 residues long. The V segment lost 0 bases and the J segment 4 bases; nucleotides outside the gene matches: 9. Germline CDR1 is GTSNPN and CDR2 is SVGIG (reference sequence). DNA of the CDR3: TGTGCCTGGAGTGTCCTAGGGACAGGGGGCTTTCGCACCGGGGAGCTGTTTTTT. It encodes CAWSVLGTGGFRTGELFF.

This chain connects TRBV18 to TRBJ2-7, with 9 bases aligning to TRBD2. Looked up from germline, CDR1 is KGHSH and CDR2 is LQKENI. V lost 2 bases, J lost 7 bases, and 12 bases stayed unmatched. The CDR3 has 16 residues. The CDR3 sequence: CASSPVVWREGQEQYF. The DNA for the CDR3 is TGTGCCAGCTCACCAGTCGTTTGGCGGGAGGGACAAGAGCAGTACTTC. The variable domain in full, with the rest retrieved from reference TRBV18 and TRBJ2-7, is NAGVMQNPRHLVRRRGQEARLRCSPMKGHSHVYWYRQLPEEGLKFMVYLQKENIIDESGMPKERFSAEFPKEGPSILRIQQVVRGDSAAYFCASSPVVWREGQEQYFGPGTRLTVT.

The V call is TRBV5-1, the J call TRBJ2-7; 7 bases line up with TRBD2. The junction had 10 bases not matched to a gene; V was cut back by 4 bases and J by 3 bases. Germline values: CDR1 SGHRS, CDR2 YFSETQ. The CDR3 has 15 amino acids. This chain's CDR3 is CASSLSPGEGYEQYF. CDR3 DNA sequence: TGCGCCAGCAGCCTATCCCCGGGGGAGGGCTACGAGCAGTACTTC.

The chain couples TRBV6-8 to TRBJ2-2; no firm D call. Germline V gives CDR1 MNHGY, CDR2 SAAAGT. The CDR3 runs 17 residues. V was cut by 2 bases and J by 2 bases, with 15 bases left in between. The CDR3 nucleotides are TGTGCCAGCAGTTACGATGGACCAATAAGTAACACCGGGGAGCTGTTTTTT. Amino acid sequence: CASSYDGPISNTGELFF.

This chain connects TRBV11-2 to TRBJ2-7; the match to TRBD1 covers 11 bases. Looked up from germline, CDR1 is SGHAT and CDR2 is FQNNGV. The CDR3 totals 15 residues. Trimming took 2 bases from V and 3 from J; bases not matched to a gene: 3. The CDR3 DNA sequence: TGTGCCAGCAGCTTAAGGGGGACAGGGGGCTACGAGCAGTACTTC. Amino acids: CASSLRGTGGYEQYF.

The chain has TRBV30 and TRBJ2-3; D not certain. Trimming took off 1 base at V and 2 bases at J, with 4 bases between the two ends. Looked up from germline, CDR1 is GTSNPN and CDR2 is SVGIG (reference sequence). The CDR3 is made up of 12 amino acids. This CDR3 reads CAWSATTDTQYF. Written as DNA, the CDR3 is TGTGCCTGGAGTGCTACCACAGATACGCAGTATTTT.

The gene calls are TRBV11-2 and TRBJ2-1, with 12 bases identical to TRBD2. J lost 8 bases, V lost 6 bases, and 11 bases had no gene match. The CDR3 covers 16 residues. CDR1 is SGHAT, CDR2 FQNNGV, per germline. The DNA for the CDR3 is TGTGCCAGCAGATCTATCCCGGGACTAGCGGGTCATGAGCAGTTCTTC. It specifies CASRSIPGLAGHEQFF.

The CDR3 nucleotides are TGTGCCAGCAGCTTGGATTTTTCCTACGAGCAGTACTTC. Translating gives CASSLDFSYEQYF. J is TRBJ2-7 and V is TRBV5-4; D remains unclear. Germline lookup yields CDR1 SGHNT and CDR2 YYREEE (reference sequence). The CDR3 loop spans 13 amino acids. V dropped 0 bases and J dropped 1 base, with 5 bases sitting between them.

This clone was recorded only once. Other DNA variants within this sample encode the same CDR3. The rearrangement links TRBV29-1 to TRBJ1-2; D is possibly TRBD1 (5 bases). Per the germline V gene, CDR1 is SQVTM and CDR2 is ANQGSEA. This CDR3 has 10 residues. Trimming cost V 4 bases and J 8 bases, with 8 bases left between them. CDR3 amino acids: CSVGAGGYTF. Written as DNA, the CDR3 is TGCAGCGTTGGGGCAGGGGGCTACACCTTC.

The chain is built from TRBV7-2 and TRBJ2-1, with D maybe TRBD2 (6 bases). Germline V gene sequence: CDR1 SGHTA, CDR2 FQGNSA. The CDR3 loop spans 16 amino acids. V was trimmed by 4 bases and J by 1 base, leaving 14 bases between them. In DNA, the CDR3 is TGTGCCAGCAGCTCCAGGTCTAGCGAATCCTACAATGAGCAGTTCTTC. This sequence encodes CASSSRSSESYNEQFF.

The CDR3 reads CAGSTSGMTDTQYF. DNA of the CDR3: TGCGCCGGCTCTACTAGCGGGATGACAGATACGCAGTATTTT. The rearrangement uses TRBV5-1 and TRBJ2-3; 10 bases match TRBD2. The CDR3 totals 14 residues. Germline V gene sequence: CDR1 SGHRS, CDR2 YFSETQ. The V and J ends lost 10 bases and 3 bases, in that order; junction bases with no gene match: 8.

The chain employs TRBV6-1 and TRBJ1-5, with unresolved D. V was cut by 3 bases and J by 6 bases, with 12 bases left in between. The CDR3 has 14 amino acids. Per the germline V gene, CDR1 is MNHNS and CDR2 is SASEGT. CDR3 protein: CASSDRGTFQPQHF. The CDR3 nucleotides read TGTGCCAGCAGTGATCGGGGTACGTTTCAGCCCCAGCATTTT.